The next 11 T cell receptor beta chains were all read from a single sample in a study of identical twins. TCRdb analysed the 5' RACE reads with MiXCR anew, one entry per CDR3 protein. The sample shows a few hundred thousand distinct CDR3 sequences, roughly 13% of them seen only once. These sequences were also reported in another study, on yellow fever vaccine responses in identical twins.

Sequenced material: memory (CD45RO+) T cells sorted from blood. The receptor set was obtained from a woman between 18 and 29 years old in good health.

CDR3 DNA sequence: TGTGCCAGCAGCCCCTCCTCCGCCCGGGATTCACCCCTCCACTTT. It yields the protein CASSPSSARDSPLHF. V usage is TRBV7-2 and J usage is TRBJ1-6; no firm D call. Germline CDR1 is SGHTA and CDR2 is FQGNSA. There are 15 residues in the CDR3. The V end lost 5 bases, the J end lost 8 bases, and 16 bases lay between the germline ends.

This clonotype has more than one count but fewer than ten. V is TRBV24-1 and J is TRBJ2-1, with TRBD2 matching 7 bases. V gave up 11 bases and J gave up 7 bases; unmatched junction bases: 13. CDR3 size: 14 residues. Germline V CDR1 and CDR2: KGHDR, SFDVKD. The CDR3 bases are TGTGCCAGCAGCGGGGACCCTTTTGGGAATGAGCAGTTCTTC. Its protein is CASSGDPFGNEQFF.

This clonotype was counted at least ten times. This sequence joins TRBV3-1 and TRBJ2-7; no clear D. Trimming cost V 2 bases and J 2 bases, with 10 bases left between them. Germline CDR1 reads LGHDT; CDR2 reads YNNKEL (reference sequence). The CDR3 has 14 amino acids. In DNA, the CDR3 is TGTGCCAGCAGCCAAATCCCAGCAGCCTACGAGCAGTACTTC. It yields the protein CASSQIPAAYEQYF.

This clonotype was found a few times. The chain combines TRBV5-1 with TRBJ2-7; D uncertain. The V gene's germline CDR1 is SGHRS and CDR2 YFSETQ. This CDR3 spans 13 amino acids. V gave up 0 bases and J gave up 3 bases, with 7 bases separating them. As DNA, the CDR3 is TGCGCCAGCAGCTTGGAGGGAAACTACGAGCAGTACTTC. This encodes CASSLEGNYEQYF.

The chain links TRBV24-1 to TRBJ2-2; D uncertain. The CDR3 contains 12 residues. Germline V gene lookup returns CDR1 KGHDR and CDR2 SFDVKD. V was shortened by 5 bases and J by 5 bases, with 5 bases between the two germline ends. The CDR3 reads CATSAETGELFF. As DNA, the CDR3 is TGTGCCACCAGTGCCGAGACCGGGGAGCTGTTTTTT.

This clonotype was seen a few times. The chain combines TRBV20-1 with TRBJ2-7; 11 bases are a match to TRBD2. The V gene end was trimmed by 0 bases and the J gene end by 3 bases; junction bases not matched to a gene: 4. The length of the CDR3 is 15 residues. Germline CDR1 DFQATT, CDR2 SNEGSKA (reference sequence). DNA for the CDR3: TGCAGTGCTAGAGACGGGACTAGCGGAGTCTACGAGCAGTACTTC. Its protein is CSARDGTSGVYEQYF.

The table lists this clonotype with a few counts. The chain couples TRBV7-3 to TRBJ1-6; possibly TRBD1 for D (6 bases). The CDR3 runs 13 residues. Germline values: CDR1 SGHTA, CDR2 FQGTGA. Trimming pared 2 bases from V and 9 bases from J, leaving 8 bases between. Here the CDR3 reads CASSLGTSSPLHF. CDR3 DNA: TGTGCCAGCAGCTTAGGGACAAGTTCACCCCTCCACTTT.

The chain links TRBV7-8 to TRBJ2-3, with 9 bases lining up with TRBD2. Looked up from germline, CDR1 is SGHVS and CDR2 is FQNEAQ. The V gene end was trimmed by 5 bases and the J gene end by 3 bases; junction bases not matched to a gene: 9. There are 16 residues in the CDR3. The DNA for the CDR3 is TGTGCCAGCAGCGTGACCGGGACTAGCTTGACAGATACGCAGTATTTT. Translated: CASSVTGTSLTDTQYF.

This clonotype was counted ten times or more. This sequence joins TRBV20-1 and TRBJ2-5; 7 positions agree with TRBD1. Germline lookup yields CDR1 DFQATT and CDR2 SNEGSKA (reference sequence). The length of the CDR3 is 16 residues. V shed 6 bases and J 1 base; nucleotides not matched to a gene: 14. CDR3 in amino acids: CSARGSPTLTQETQYF. For the CDR3, the DNA is TGCAGTGCCAGGGGGTCCCCGACTCTAACCCAAGAGACCCAGTACTTC.

This clonotype showed up many times. The chain couples TRBV27 to TRBJ2-3, with D perhaps matching TRBD2 (6 bases). The CDR3 is made up of 15 amino acids. CDR1 and CDR2 (germline): MNHEY, SMNVEV (reference sequence). V lost 6 bases and J lost 7, with 20 bases in between. As DNA, the CDR3 is TGTGCCAGCAGCTATAGGAGGGGTCCAGAGAATACGCAGTATTTT. As protein: CASSYRRGPENTQYF.

This clonotype came up many times. V and J are TRBV29-1 and TRBJ2-5; 11 nucleotides match TRBD2. Germline V gene data show CDR1 as SQVTM and CDR2 as ANQGSEA. CDR3 size: 14 residues. V lost 7 bases to trimming and J lost 10 bases; unmatched junction nucleotides: 14. The CDR3 sequence is CSAPQGITSGSQYF. The CDR3 region has the DNA TGCAGCGCACCACAGGGTATAACTAGCGGGAGCCAGTACTTC.